This T cell receptor beta chain was documented in a study of CD4+ T cells in melanoma (dated by TCRdb to between 2021 and 2022). In terms of the full investigation: Neoantigen-specific CD4+ T cells in human melanoma were what the study investigated. General study outcomes and caveats: Neoantigen-specific CD4+ T cells in melanoma were reported to have a range of differentiation states. Neoantigen-specific CD4+ T cells were reported to be correlated with the function of CD8+ T cells, macrophages and B cells.

Patients with melanoma were used as donors. The CDR3 measures 13 amino acids from cysteine to phenylalanine. Of all the DNA, just the CDR3 is kept, 39 bases in frame from base 1. V and J lose 6 bases and 4 bases, and a span of 10 bases separates them. Sequences WSHSY (CDR1) and SAAADI (CDR2) are obtained from the germline V gene. As concerns this clone: The antigen it recognizes is unknown. The sample holds no much larger clone one base away, and base qualities are not on file.

The method was the immunoSEQ multiplex PCR assay. TCRdb obtained this table from immuneACCESS and retained in-frame rearrangements with V and J assigned. These tables miss some clones; where compared with another copy, unresolved V genes account for less than half of the shortfall, and the remainder is unexplained. Within this sample are about 140,000 clones, with about nine tenths of them counted one time only. The ten biggest clones cover about 1.6% of the sample. This sequence was found in a human donor with melanoma. The V and J segments used are TRBV10-2 and TRBJ1-3, and possibly TRBD1, on 5 matching bases. The DNA reads TGCGCCAGCAGGGGGGGGACCGGAAACACCATATATTTT. The resulting protein is CASRGGTGNTIYF.